Listed below are T cell receptor beta chains from one sample, sequenced in a study of T cells in Graves' hyperthyroidism and ophthalmopathy. MiXCR was run by TCRdb on the multiplex PCR reads, yielding one entry per CDR3 protein. The sample consists of about 600,000 distinct CDR3 sequences, 12% to 15% of them appearing once. The source material was blood. The receptor set was obtained from a woman in her late teens or twenties with Graves' ophthalmopathy. Each CDR3 is given with its conserved first and last residue. D genes are given only for firm matches. Clone size is not always given. Where it is, it says once, few, many or a class for expanded clones.

>TRBJ1-2|many|TRBV28|TRBD1
TGTGCCAGCAGCCCCGGGACAGAAGATGGCTACACCTTC
CASSPGTEDGYTF
>TRBJ2-1|few|TRBV24-1|TRBD1
TGTGCCACCAGTGATTCCGGGACAGGGCTATGGAATGAGCAGTTCTTC
CATSDSGTGLWNEQFF
>TRBJ1-3|.|TRBV5-1|.
TGCGCCAGCAGGGGGCTCGGGAGCTCTGGAAACACCATATATTTT
CASRGLGSSGNTIYF
>TRBJ1-5|many|TRBV12-3/TRBV12-4|.
TGTGCCAGCAGTTCGGACTCAGGGGGCAATCAGCCCCAGCATTTT
CASSSDSGGNQPQHF
>TRBJ2-7|once|TRBV5-1|TRBD1
TGCGCCAGCAGCTTGGTTAGTAGAGGGACAGGGGTTTTGGGATCAAGCTACGAGCAGTACTTC
CASSLVSRGTGVLGSSYEQYF
>TRBJ2-1|few|TRBV7-9|.
TGTGCCAGCAGCTTCCTCGACTTGAGCTCCTACAATGAGCAGTTCTTC
CASSFLDLSSYNEQFF
>TRBJ1-6|many|TRBV2|.
TGTGCCAGCAGTGATCTGGGCTCTGATAGAGGTTCACCCCTCCACTTT
CASSDLGSDRGSPLHF
>TRBJ2-1|many|TRBV3-1|TRBD1
TGTGCCAGCAGCCCCCGGACAGGGAGGTTGGGGCAGTTCTTC
CASSPRTGRLGQFF
>TRBJ2-7|many|TRBV18|TRBD2
TGTGCCAGCTCACCGAAGACTAGCGGGAGAAACTACGAGCAGTACTTC
CASSPKTSGRNYEQYF
>TRBJ1-1|.|TRBV4-2|TRBD1
TGTGCCAGCAGCCAAGAACCACAGGGGTCAAGTGAAGCTTTCTTT
CASSQEPQGSSEAFF
>TRBJ2-7|few|TRBV5-1|.
TGCGCCAGCAGCTTGGGGGCCACGACCTACGAGCAGTACTTC
CASSLGATTYEQYF
>TRBJ2-7|.|TRBV10-3|.
TGTGCCATCAGTGTCGGCGGCTCTGTGGGTGAGCAGTACTTC
CAISVGGSVGEQYF
>TRBJ2-2|few|TRBV19|.
TGTGCCGCCTCGGAGAACACCGGGGAGCTGTTTTTT
CAASENTGELFF
>TRBJ1-4|many|TRBV29-1|.
TGCAGCGCGGGACAAGCTAATGAAAAACTGTTTTTT
CSAGQANEKLFF
>TRBJ1-4|.|TRBV6-2/TRBV6-3|.
TGTGCCAGCAGTGACTGGGAGGGCGCAACTAATGAAAAACTGTTTTTT
CASSDWEGATNEKLFF
>TRBJ2-7|.|TRBV18|.
TGTGTCAGCTCACCATTTAGAGAGATAAGCTCCTACGAGCAGTACTTC
CVSSPFREISSYEQYF
>TRBJ1-5|.|TRBV20-1|.
TGCAGTGCTAGAGGGGAGAGTCGCCGTCGGAATCAGCCCCAGCATTTT
CSARGESRRRNQPQHF
>TRBJ1-1|.|TRBV6-5|.
TGTGCCAGCAGTTACTCGGGGACACTGGCCCAGGATGCTTTCTTT
CASSYSGTLAQDAFF
>TRBJ1-6|many|TRBV20-1|.
TGCAGTGCTAGAGAGGCGGGGGCATCGATAAGTTCACCCCTCCACTTT
CSAREAGASISSPLHF
>TRBJ2-2|many|TRBV7-8|TRBD2
TGTGCCAGCAGCTCCAGAAGCGGGATGCGAACCGGGGAGCTGTTTTTT
CASSSRSGMRTGELFF
>TRBJ2-5|many|TRBV7-2|.
TGTGCCAGCAGCTACCATCAAGAGACCCAGTACTTC
CASSYHQETQYF
>TRBJ2-1|few|TRBV14|.
TGTGCCAGCAGCCGGGGAAGAAGGGGCTACAATGAGCAGTTCTTC
CASSRGRRGYNEQFF
>TRBJ2-5|few|TRBV9|TRBD2
TGTGCCAGCAGCGTAGCGGCGGGAGTATCAGAGACCCAGTACTTC
CASSVAAGVSETQYF
>TRBJ1-5|many|TRBV7-9|TRBD1
TGTGCCAGCTCGGGGGGGCGGACAGGGGATCAGCCCCAGCATTTT
CASSGGRTGDQPQHF
>TRBJ1-5|few|TRBV19|.
TGTGCCAGTAGTCCCTCTGGCAATCAGCCCCAGCATTTT
CASSPSGNQPQHF
>TRBJ2-3|.|TRBV19|TRBD1
TGTGCCAGTAGTATAGTTAGGACAGGGAGGACAGATACGCAGTATTTT
CASSIVRTGRTDTQYF
>TRBJ2-1|many|TRBV24-1|TRBD1
TGTGCCACCAGGCCAGGGGACAGCTCCTACAATGAGCAGTTCTTC
CATRPGDSSYNEQFF
>TRBJ2-7|many|TRBV7-8|.
TGTGCCAGCAGCCCCCGGCGGGTGAGGAGCTCCTACGAGCAGTACTTC
CASSPRRVRSSYEQYF
>TRBJ2-4|many|TRBV12-3/TRBV12-4|TRBD1
TGTGCCAGCAGTTTAGTAGGACAGGGCGAAAACATTCAGTACTTC
CASSLVGQGENIQYF
>TRBJ1-6|.|TRBV2|.
TGTGCCAGCAGTGGGACAGATAGCTCCTATAATTCACCCCTCCACTTT
CASSGTDSSYNSPLHF
>TRBJ2-2|once|TRBV6-2/TRBV6-3|TRBD2
TGTGCCAGCAGTTACGGTCGGGAGGTGGGGACCGGGGAGCTGTTTTTT
CASSYGREVGTGELFF
>TRBJ1-6|many|TRBV2|TRBD1
TGTGCCAGCAGGCCGATACAGGGGAAGGATTCACCCCTCCACTTT
CASRPIQGKDSPLHF
>TRBJ1-6|.|TRBV6-5|TRBD1
TGTGCCAGCAGTTACTTCGGACAGGGAGGGGATTCACCCCTCCACTTT
CASSYFGQGGDSPLHF
>TRBJ2-2|.|TRBV5-1|.
TGCGCCAGCCGGACGGGACCTATTTACACCGGGGAGCTGTTTTTT
CASRTGPIYTGELFF
>TRBJ1-1|few|TRBV5-5|.
TGTGCCAGCAGCTTGTATCAGACAGCTGAAGCTTTCTTT
CASSLYQTAEAFF
>TRBJ1-3|.|TRBV14|.
TGTGCCAGCAGCCATACACGGAATGTCTTTGGAAACACCATATATTTT
CASSHTRNVFGNTIYF
>TRBJ2-7|.|TRBV28|.
TGTGCCAGCAGTTTAATCCAGGGGTCCTCCTACGAGCAGTACTTC
CASSLIQGSSYEQYF
>TRBJ2-4|many|TRBV2|.
TGTGCCAGCCAACTGGCCCAAGAAACCATTCAGTACTTC
CASQLAQETIQYF
>TRBJ1-2|.|TRBV4-1|TRBD1
TGCGCCAGCAGCCAAGATGGACAGGGTTTGGCATATGGCTACACCTTC
CASSQDGQGLAYGYTF
>TRBJ2-7|many|TRBV12-3/TRBV12-4|TRBD2
TGTGCCAGCGGCCTAACCGGGACTAGCACCTCCTACGAGCAGTACTTC
CASGLTGTSTSYEQYF
>TRBJ1-1|many|TRBV30|.
TGTGCCTGGAGTCCTAAAATGAACACTGAAGCTTTCTTT
CAWSPKMNTEAFF
>TRBJ2-1|many|TRBV10-3|.
TGTGCCATCAGCCCAGGGGACGAGCAGTTCTTC
CAISPGDEQFF
>TRBJ2-3|many|TRBV29-1|.
TGCAGCGTTGTTGGGGGGTCGGAGGTGACAGATACGCAGTATTTT
CSVVGGSEVTDTQYF
>TRBJ2-5|.|TRBV20-1|.
TGCAGTGCTAGAGGGGAACAGGGGAGGGGGACCCAGTACTTC
CSARGEQGRGTQYF
>TRBJ1-2|many|TRBV12-3/TRBV12-4|.
TGTGCCAGCCGTGGGGCCACGACTAACTATGGCTACACCTTC
CASRGATTNYGYTF
>TRBJ2-5|many|TRBV11-2|.
TGTGCCAGCAGCTTTAGAACCACGGTTGGGGAGACCCAGTACTTC
CASSFRTTVGETQYF